Sequencing of this T cell receptor (beta chain) was carried out in a study of shared clonotypes between healthy human individuals. Positively selected for CCR7, the CD45RO-negative cells used as naive CD8 cells excluded terminally differentiated effector memory CD45RA+ cells. V was cut by 0 bases and J by 3 bases, with 12 bases left in between. Germline loops: CDR1 MNHNY, CDR2 SVGAGI (reference sequence). The CDR3 runs to 16 residues. The table came from immunoSEQ multiplex PCR; TCRdb's copy has only in-frame clones and leaves some out. The sample yields about 2 million clones, less than 95% seen once.

Sequences were obtained from naive CD8+ T cells sorted from blood. The rearrangement joins TRBV6-6 to TRBJ2-4; D gene ambiguous. The TCR sequence derives from a man in his late teens or twenties in good health. CDR3 amino acids: CASSYSSSEDKNIQYF. The CDR3 nucleotides are TGTGCCAGCAGTTACTCGAGTTCTGAAGACAAAAACATTCAGTACTTC.